The 9 T cell receptor beta chains listed next were all sequenced from one sample in a study of cytomegalovirus exposure and HLA in healthy donors. Primers for the PCR totalled 60 Vbeta and 13 Jbeta. The protocol was immunoSEQ multiplex PCR, while the TCRdb copy is restricted to in-frame clones and leaves out a portion. The sample carries about 190,000 clones, about three quarters recorded once. Source material: PBMCs. The receptors here all came from a woman between 35 and 50 years old in good health and CMV-seronegative.

The genes are TRBV7-9 and TRBJ2-3, with D perhaps matching TRBD1 (6 bases). The V end lost 2 bases, the J end lost 6 bases, and 9 bases lay between the germline ends. Germline CDR1 reads SEHNR; CDR2 reads FQNEAQ (reference sequence). CDR3 length: 13 amino acids. CDR3 in DNA: TGTGCCAGCAGCTTAAGACAGGAGGATACGCAGTATTTT. This encodes CASSLRQEDTQYF.

The V and J genes are TRBV30 and TRBJ1-5, with TRBD1 as a possible D gene (5 bases). The V gene's germline CDR1 is GTSNPN and CDR2 SVGIG (reference sequence). The CDR3 extends over 13 amino acids. In DNA, the CDR3 is TGTGCGGTTCAGGGCTCTGACAATCAGCCCCAGCATTTT. Encoded protein: CAVQGSDNQPQHF.

The chain uses TRBV6-5 and TRBJ2-7; D unclear. This CDR3 region has 15 residues. Trimming took 7 bases from V and 0 from J, leaving 16 bases between them. Per the germline V gene, CDR1 is MNHEY and CDR2 is SVGAGI. The DNA for the CDR3 is TGTGCCAGCACCCCGATTGCGTATACCTCCTACGAGCAGTACTTC. It encodes CASTPIAYTSYEQYF.

The chain has TRBV25-1 and TRBJ2-5; TRBD2 matches 11 bases. Trimming took 0 bases from V and 5 from J; bases not matched to a gene: 2. This CDR3 is 15 amino acids long. CDR1 and CDR2 from the germline V gene are MGHDK and SYGVNS. The CDR3 DNA is TGTGCCAGCAGTGAATATAGCGGGAGGGGGGAGACCCAGTACTTC. It codes for CASSEYSGRGETQYF.

V gene TRBV19 combines with J gene TRBJ1-1, with D possibly being TRBD1 (6 bases). The V and J ends lost 11 bases and 0 bases respectively, with 19 bases between them. The CDR3 runs 15 residues. Per the germline V gene, CDR1 is LNHDA and CDR2 is SQIVND (reference sequence). CDR3 amino acids: CACRTAIGMNTEAFF. CDR3 coding DNA: TGTGCCTGCCGGACAGCAATAGGGATGAACACTGAAGCTTTCTTT.

The chain employs TRBV7-2 and TRBJ2-7; D is ambiguous. Trimming left V 1 base short and J 5 bases short, with 6 bases between. CDR3 length: 12 amino acids. Per the germline V gene, CDR1 is SGHTA and CDR2 is FQGNSA. The CDR3 DNA sequence: TGTGCCAGCAGCTTAGATACAAACGAGCAGTACTTC. This encodes CASSLDTNEQYF.

Worth noting for this clone: The junction and the germline gene differ at one end; a read error may be behind it. V and J are TRBV7-9 and TRBJ1-1; D ambiguous. The CDR3 is 16 residues long. Germline CDR1 SEHNR, CDR2 FQNEAQ (reference sequence). CDR3 region: CSSSLSRANSGTEAFF. DNA of the CDR3: TGTTCCAGCAGCTTAAGCCGCGCGAACTCGGGCACTGAAGCTTTCTTT.

This chain links TRBV9 with TRBJ2-2; 9 nucleotides align to TRBD1. Germline V gives CDR1 SGDLS, CDR2 YYNGEE. V shed 5 bases, J shed 7 bases, and the junction held 9 bases outside the gene matches. This CDR3 contains 15 residues. CDR3 sequence reads: CASSKQGAAGGELFF. Written as DNA, the CDR3 is TGTGCCAGCAGTAAACAGGGGGCCGCGGGCGGGGAGCTGTTTTTT.

Details on this clone: Other DNA sequences in the sample encode the same CDR3. The chain links TRBV4-1 to TRBJ2-3; 9 bases are a match to TRBD2. The CDR3 has 18 amino acids. Per germline, CDR1 MGHRA and CDR2 YSYEKL. Trimming cost V 1 base and J 3 bases; bases outside gene matches: 11. The CDR3 sequence: CASSQGGIAGGRTDTQYF. CDR3 bases: TGCGCCAGCAGCCAAGGGGGGATTGCGGGAGGGCGGACAGATACGCAGTATTTT.